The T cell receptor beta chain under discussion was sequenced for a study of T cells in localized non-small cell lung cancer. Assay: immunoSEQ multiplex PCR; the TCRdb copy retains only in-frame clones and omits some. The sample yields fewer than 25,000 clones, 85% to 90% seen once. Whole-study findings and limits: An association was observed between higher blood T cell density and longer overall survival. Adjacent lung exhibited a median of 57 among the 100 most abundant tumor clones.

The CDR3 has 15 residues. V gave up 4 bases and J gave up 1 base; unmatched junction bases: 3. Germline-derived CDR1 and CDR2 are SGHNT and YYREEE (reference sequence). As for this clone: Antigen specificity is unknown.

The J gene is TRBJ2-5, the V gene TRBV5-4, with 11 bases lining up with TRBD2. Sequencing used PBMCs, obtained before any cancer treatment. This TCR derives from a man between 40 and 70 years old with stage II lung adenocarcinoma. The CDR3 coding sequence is TGTGCCAGCAGCCCCGGGACTAGCGGCCAAGAGACCCAGTACTTC. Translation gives CASSPGTSGQETQYF.